The next 22 T cell receptor beta chains were all read from a single sample in a study of T cells in Graves' hyperthyroidism and ophthalmopathy. RNA transcripts served as the template for amplifying TCR beta CDR3 regions. The HTBI primer set served for first-round RT-PCR of the TCR CDR3. TCRdb processed the multiplex PCR reads anew with MiXCR; each CDR3 protein has one entry. The sample includes 280,000 or so distinct CDR3 sequences, roughly 15% of them seen just once. Sequencing input: blood. These receptors were collected from a woman between 50 and 59 years old with Graves' hyperthyroidism that later progressed to Graves' ophthalmopathy.

This clonotype was seen ten or more times. The chain recombines TRBV18 with TRBJ2-7, with 11 bases fitting TRBD1. Germline V gene sequence: CDR1 KGHSH, CDR2 LQKENI. The CDR3 spans 16 residues. V trimming: 3 bases; J trimming: 4 bases; junction bases outside the gene matches: 8. This chain's CDR3 is CASSPGQGGGGYEQYF. DNA of the CDR3: TGTGCCAGCTCACCGGGACAGGGGGGAGGTGGATACGAGCAGTACTTC.

The sample holds many counts of this clonotype. This chain joins TRBV4-1 and TRBJ2-3, with 12 positions matching TRBD1. The trim removed 4 bases at V and 5 bases at J, leaving 10 bases unmatched. The CDR3 covers 17 residues. Germline-derived CDR1 and CDR2 are MGHRA and YSYEKL. CDR3 nucleotides: TGCGCCAGCAGCCCCCAAACCGGGACAGGGGGCGTAGATACGCAGTATTTT. Amino acids: CASSPQTGTGGVDTQYF.

This clonotype was observed at least ten times. The chain employs TRBV28 and TRBJ1-1; 10 nucleotides agree with TRBD1. V lost 5 bases and J lost 6; bases outside the gene matches: 15. The CDR3 covers 17 residues. CDR1 is MDHEN, CDR2 SYDVKM, per germline. For the CDR3, the DNA is TGTGCCAGCAGTGTACCCTTTCCCGGACAGGGGGTATCTGAAGCTTTCTTT. Its translation: CASSVPFPGQGVSEAFF.

This clonotype showed up many times. This sequence joins TRBV6-1 and TRBJ1-5; a possible D gene is TRBD1 (5 bases). The CDR3 is made up of 16 amino acids. The V and J ends lost 6 bases and 2 bases respectively, with 17 bases between them. Germline V gene data show CDR1 as MNHNS and CDR2 as SASEGT. The CDR3 reads CASRGEGSWGNQPQHF. CDR3 coding DNA: TGTGCCAGCAGGGGGGAGGGGAGTTGGGGCAATCAGCCCCAGCATTTT.

This clonotype was detected a few times. The V call is TRBV4-1, the J call TRBJ2-4; D gene ambiguous. CDR1 and CDR2 from the germline V gene are MGHRA and YSYEKL. The CDR3 covers 12 residues. The V gene lost 4 bases and the J gene lost 15 bases, with 16 bases spanning the gap. CDR3 sequence (DNA): TGCGCCAGCAGCCGAGGTAGAGATTCGACGTACTTC. Translating gives CASSRGRDSTYF.

This clonotype was observed at least ten times. The chain recombines TRBV27 with TRBJ1-5; D unclear. Germline CDR1 is MNHEY and CDR2 is SMNVEV (reference sequence). The ends were cut back, 6 bases at V and 4 bases at J, with 10 bases in the middle. This CDR3 spans 13 amino acids. The CDR3 DNA is TGTGCCAGCAGCGCTCGGGAAAATCAGCCCCAGCATTTT. Residues: CASSARENQPQHF.

This clonotype was found many times. V is TRBV7-3 and J is TRBJ2-2; D is uncertain. Between the trimmed V and J ends, which lost 5 bases and 5 bases, there was a span of 12 bases. Germline assignment: CDR1 SGHTA and CDR2 FQGTGA. The CDR3 has 14 amino acids. The CDR3 reads CASSRTLATGELFF. Here the CDR3 DNA reads TGTGCCAGCAGCCGAACTCTGGCGACCGGGGAGCTGTTTTTT.

With regard to this clonotype: An end of the junction differs from the germline gene, which may be a read error. V gene TRBV9 combines with J gene TRBJ1-4; 10 bases align to TRBD1. The CDR3 length is 15 residues. Germline CDR1 is SGDLS and CDR2 is YYNGEE. CDR3 sequence reads: CASTVSGTGDEKLFF. The DNA of the CDR3 is TGTGCCAGCACCGTATCAGGGACAGGGGATGAAAAACTGTTTTTT.

The CDR3 nucleotides are TGTGCCAGCAGCCCGAGGATCCAGGGAGCTTTCTTT. The encoded protein is CASSPRIQGAFF. The gene calls are TRBV7-2 and TRBJ1-1; D is possibly TRBD1 (5 bases). This CDR3 contains 12 residues. V lost 5 bases to trimming and J lost 10 bases, with 14 bases between them. Germline V gene sequence: CDR1 SGHTA, CDR2 FQGNSA.

As for this clonotype: The junction and the germline gene differ at one end; a read error may be behind it. This chain links TRBV10-3 with TRBJ1-1; TRBD1 agrees at 11 bases. The CDR3 consists of 18 residues. Per germline, CDR1 ENHRY and CDR2 SYGVKD. CDR3 sequence reads: CAISEWTGGAVGNIEAFF. CDR3 bases: TGCGCCATCAGTGAGTGGACAGGGGGCGCGGTTGGGAACATTGAAGCTTTCTTT.

This clonotype has at least ten counts. The chain links TRBV9 to TRBJ2-7, with unresolved D. Germline values: CDR1 SGDLS, CDR2 YYNGEE. Trimming took off 1 base at V and 3 bases at J, with 11 bases between the two ends. The length of the CDR3 is 14 residues. CDR3 residues: CASSVSGLDYEQYF. DNA of the CDR3: TGTGCCAGCAGCGTATCCGGCCTAGACTACGAGCAGTACTTC.

The sample holds a few counts of this clonotype. The chain links TRBV6-6 to TRBJ1-2, with 8 nucleotides matching TRBD1. Germline V gives CDR1 MNHNY, CDR2 SVGAGI (reference sequence). Trimming took 2 bases from V and 3 from J; bases not matched to a gene: 2. The CDR3 loop spans 14 amino acids. This CDR3 is CASSYQGAYYGYTF. CDR3 DNA sequence: TGTGCCAGCAGTTACCAGGGGGCGTACTATGGCTACACCTTC.

This clonotype has a handful of counts. V is TRBV19 and J is TRBJ2-3; possibly TRBD2 for D (6 bases). V lost 4 bases and J 5 bases, leaving 13 bases between the germline ends. CDR1 is LNHDA, CDR2 SQIVND, per germline (reference sequence). The CDR3 is 14 residues long. The CDR3 DNA reads as TGTGCCAGTAGTAGGGACTTTTACTTAGATACGCAGTATTTT. This codes for CASSRDFYLDTQYF.

This clonotype appeared many times. V is TRBV5-1 and J is TRBJ2-4; TRBD1 might be the D (6 bases). There are 15 residues in the CDR3. V shed 4 bases and J shed 8 bases, with 19 bases lying between them. From germline, CDR1 is SGHRS and CDR2 YFSETQ. The DNA for the CDR3 is TGCGCCAGCAGCAGAACCGGGACCCCAGGGGACATTCAGTACTTC. Protein: CASSRTGTPGDIQYF.

This clonotype occurred many times. The chain has TRBV2 and TRBJ2-7; 7 bases agree with TRBD2. The junction had 11 bases not matched to a gene; V was cut back by 8 bases and J by 4 bases. This CDR3 is 14 amino acids long. Germline V CDR1 and CDR2: SNHLY, FYNNEI. CDR3 protein: CASRPRLAGYEQYF. DNA of the CDR3: TGTGCCAGCCGCCCCAGACTAGCAGGGTACGAGCAGTACTTC.

This clonotype has a handful of counts. The chain has TRBV5-6 and TRBJ2-7; 8 positions match TRBD1. The CDR3 is 15 amino acids. Looked up from germline, CDR1 is SGHDT and CDR2 is YYEEEE. With 2 bases clipped from V and 4 bases from J, the junction kept 8 bases outside the gene matches. Here the CDR3 DNA reads TGTGCCAGCAGCTTTGGGACAGGTGGGATTTACGAGCAGTACTTC. Translating gives CASSFGTGGIYEQYF.

Concerning this clonotype itself: This may stem from a read error, because a much larger clone lies one nucleotide away. The genes are TRBV7-6 and TRBJ2-7; weak D call: TRBD2 (5 bases). Trimming took 5 bases from V and 5 from J, leaving 16 bases between them. The CDR3 length is 14 residues. Germline assignment: CDR1 SGHVS and CDR2 FNYEAQ. The CDR3 sequence: CASSAPDGVDEQYF. The DNA for the CDR3 is TGTGCCAGCAGCGCCCCAGACGGGGTAGACGAGCAGTACTTC.

At least ten counts were recorded for this clonotype. The chain has TRBV27 and TRBJ1-1; D gene uncertain. Germline loops: CDR1 MNHEY, CDR2 SMNVEV (reference sequence). The V gene lost 5 bases and the J gene lost 0 bases, with 22 bases spanning the gap. This CDR3 comprises 18 residues. The CDR3 loop is CASSSPTGGPTLNTEAFF. The CDR3 nucleotides read TGTGCCAGCAGTAGCCCCACCGGCGGCCCGACCTTGAACACTGAAGCTTTCTTT.

This sequence joins TRBV19 and TRBJ2-7; 11 nucleotides align to TRBD1. The CDR3 consists of 15 residues. J lost 4 bases, V lost 5 bases, and 7 bases had no gene match. Germline V gene data show CDR1 as LNHDA and CDR2 as SQIVND (reference sequence). CDR3 in DNA: TGTGCCAGTAGTCCGGCCGGGACAGGGGGGTACGAGCAGTACTTC. This translates into CASSPAGTGGYEQYF. Full variable domain (missing parts from reference TRBV19 and TRBJ2-7): DGGITQSPKYLFRKEGQNVTLSCEQNLNHDAMYWYRQDPGQGLRLIYYSQIVNDFQKGDIAEGYSVSREKKESFPLTVTSAQKNPTAFYLCASSPAGTGGYEQYFGPGTRLTVT.

This clonotype was found many times. J is TRBJ2-7 and V is TRBV20-1; possible D gene TRBD2, 5 bases. Trimming removed 3 bases from V and 3 bases from J, with 9 bases in between. The CDR3 contains 12 residues. Per germline, CDR1 DFQATT and CDR2 SNEGSKA (reference sequence). This CDR3 reads CSASRGDYEQYF. CDR3 nucleotides: TGCAGTGCTAGTCGGGGAGACTACGAGCAGTACTTC.

This clonotype has a handful of counts. The rearrangement links TRBV5-1 to TRBJ1-5; D may be TRBD1 (5 bases). V was clipped by 7 bases and J by 3 bases, with 11 bases between them. The CDR3 consists of 13 residues. Looked up from germline, CDR1 is SGHRS and CDR2 is YFSETQ. The CDR3 is CASSLGDNQPQHF. The CDR3 DNA reads as TGCGCCAGCTCCCTAGGGGACAATCAGCCCCAGCATTTT.

This clonotype was counted many times. The V call is TRBV20-1, the J call TRBJ2-1; TRBD2 agrees at 8 bases. With 8 bases clipped from V and 7 bases from J, the junction kept 13 bases outside the gene matches. This CDR3 comprises 14 residues. The germline gives CDR1 DFQATT, CDR2 SNEGSKA (reference sequence). In DNA form, the CDR3 reads TGCAGTCCTCTCCGAGATAGCGGGGCTAATGAGCAGTTCTTC. Amino acids: CSPLRDSGANEQFF.